This TCR beta chain was identified during a study of blood T cell repertoires in COVID-19. At the level of the study: COVID-19 samples from acute and convalescent phases originated in the United States, Italy and Spain. PBMCs, B-cell-depleted T cells, or T cells provided the cDNA or gDNA that made up the material.

CDR3 size: 13 residues. Trimming left V 4 bases short and J 4 bases short, with 12 bases between. In germline, CDR1 is SGHNT, CDR2 YYREEE (reference sequence). In the study's own analysis: Cell counts per sample came from amplifying reference gene primers. TCRdb's table, derived via immunoSEQ multiplex PCR, lists solely in-frame clones and lacks some. V and J calls and clone size come straight from that table; D and trimming were deduced from the DNA. The sample has 240,000 or so clones, under 85% seen once; the top ten hold roughly 2%. The chain couples TRBV5-4 to TRBJ2-7; D may be TRBD1 (6 bases). The specimen was peripheral blood. This TCR came from a man aged 25 to 40 who had recovered from COVID-19. The CDR3, as DNA: TGTGCCAGCAGCACGTTACAGGGATACGAGCAGTACTTC. Residues: CASSTLQGYEQYF. Looking up the rest from reference TRBV5-4 and TRBJ2-7 gives the full variable domain: ETGVTQSPTHLIKTRGQQVTLRCSSQSGHNTVSWYQQALGQGPQFIFQYYREEENGRGNFPPRFSGLQFPNYSSELNVNALELDDSALYLCASSTLQGYEQYFGPGTRLTVT.